This TCR beta chain was recorded in a study of shared clonotypes between healthy human individuals. Measured with immunoSEQ multiplex PCR; TCRdb has only the in-frame clones, and not every one. Here the sample spans about 2.1 million clones, just under 95% being singletons. The naive CD8 fraction comprised CD45RO-negative cells positively selected for CCR7 and excluded terminally differentiated effector memory CD45RA+ cells. Study findings and constraints: An anticipated effect of sequencing depth on clonotype sharing among donors was recognized.

With respect to this clone: The antigen remains undetermined.

The CDR3 length is 11 residues. Trimming cost V 3 bases and J 6 bases, with 6 bases left between them. Germline V gene lookup returns CDR1 KGHSH and CDR2 LQKENI. This receptor was identified in a man aged 18 to 35 in good health. Some clones in this sample may be carry-over from other donors' samples. The V and J genes are TRBV18 and TRBJ2-7; D is ambiguous. The sample was naive CD8+ T cells from PBMCs. The DNA of the CDR3 is TGTGCCAGCTCACCGGGTTTCGAGCAGTACTTC. Amino acid sequence: CASSPGFEQYF. Together with reference TRBV18 and TRBJ2-7, the CDR3 gives the full variable domain: NAGVMQNPRHLVRRRGQEARLRCSPMKGHSHVYWYRQLPEEGLKFMVYLQKENIIDESGMPKERFSAEFPKEGPSILRIQQVVRGDSAAYFCASSPGFEQYFGPGTRLTVT.